Detailed here is one T cell receptor (beta chain). This specimen comes from a study of CD8 T cells in Susac syndrome. Across the whole study: Patients with Susac syndrome had blood drawn and were at that point therapy-naive, on corticosteroids, or on intravenous immunoglobulin alone.

Random hexamers primed reverse transcription of about 0.45 to 1 ug RNA. One entry per CDR3 protein, called by TCRdb with MiXCR from the immunoSEQ multiplex PCR reads. The sample yields some 68,000 distinct CDR3 sequences, about 92% seen once. Trimming stripped 6 bases from V and 4 bases from J, with 6 bases between. The germline V gene has CDR1 LNHDA and CDR2 SQIVND (reference sequence). This CDR3 has 11 amino acids. The genes are TRBV19 and TRBJ1-1; D unclear. The TCR comes from a human donor with Susac syndrome. The sequencing input was CD4+ T cells from PBMCs. The CDR3 is CASRDITEAFF. The CDR3 DNA is TGTGCCAGTAGAGACATCACTGAAGCTTTCTTT.